These 28 T cell receptor beta chains were all obtained from the same sample, sequenced in a study of blood T cell repertoires in COVID-19. Produced via immunoSEQ multiplex PCR; TCRdb's table is partial and in-frame only. Of 50,000 to 65,000 clones in the sample, nearly 95% were seen once. The source material was peripheral blood. These receptors were obtained from a man aged 50 to 59 with active COVID-19.

The chain carries TRBV28 and TRBJ1-4, with TRBD1 identical over 9 bases. V lost 7 bases to trimming and J lost 4 bases; unmatched junction nucleotides: 7. Per germline, CDR1 MDHEN and CDR2 SYDVKM. This CDR3 region has 15 residues. The CDR3 region has the DNA TGTGCCAGCAATACAGGGGGCAGAAATAATGAAAAACTGTTTTTT. As protein: CASNTGGRNNEKLFF.

This clone showed up just once. V is TRBV11-2 and J is TRBJ2-2; TRBD1 matches at 10 bases. V was clipped by 5 bases and J by 1 base; unmatched bases: 4. This CDR3 is 16 amino acids long. Germline CDR1 SGHAT, CDR2 FQNNGV. The CDR3 loop is CASSTRDRGNTGELFF. The DNA of the CDR3 is TGTGCCAGCAGCACCCGGGACAGGGGGAACACCGGGGAGCTGTTTTTT.

The V and J genes are TRBV4-1 and TRBJ2-7, with D maybe TRBD2 (7 bases). Between the trimmed V and J ends, which lost 0 bases and 2 bases, there was a span of 11 bases. The CDR3 runs to 15 residues. CDR1 is MGHRA and CDR2 is YSYEKL in the germline V gene. CDR3 coding DNA: TGCGCCAGCAGCCAAGATGGGGGGGGCACCTACGAGCAGTACTTC. Its protein is CASSQDGGGTYEQYF.

The sample holds a few counts of this clone. J is TRBJ1-1 and V is TRBV2; the match to TRBD1 covers 7 bases. Germline V gene sequence: CDR1 SNHLY, CDR2 FYNNEI. The CDR3 consists of 13 residues. The junction had 6 bases not matched to a gene; V was cut back by 7 bases and J by 4 bases. The CDR3 nucleotides read TGTGCCAGCACTCAGGGGGAAGGCACTGAAGCTTTCTTT. This encodes CASTQGEGTEAFF. Complete variable domain (other parts from reference TRBV2 and TRBJ1-1): EPEVTQTPSHQVTQMGQEVILRCVPISNHLYFYWYRQILGQKVEFLVSFYNNEISEKSEIFDDQFSVERPDGSNFTLKIRSTKLEDSAMYFCASTQGEGTEAFFGQGTRLTVV.

The chain combines TRBV24-1 with TRBJ2-1; no firm D call. The CDR3 sequence is 13 residues long. Germline V gene sequence: CDR1 KGHDR, CDR2 SFDVKD. V shed 0 bases and J shed 6 bases, with 5 bases lying between them. This CDR3 reads CATSDLRINEQFF. The CDR3 DNA sequence: TGTGCCACCAGTGATTTGCGTATCAATGAGCAGTTCTTC.

V is TRBV29-1 and J is TRBJ2-1; 8 nucleotides agree with TRBD2. The CDR3 runs 13 residues. The V and J ends lost 7 bases and 8 bases, in that order; junction bases with no gene match: 10. Germline V CDR1 and CDR2: SQVTM, ANQGSEA. The CDR3 DNA is TGCAGCGGGAGCGGGAGCTATTTCGATGAGCAGTTCTTC. Its protein product is CSGSGSYFDEQFF.

V is TRBV6-4 and J is TRBJ1-5; the D gene is possibly TRBD1 (5 bases). The V end lost 3 bases, the J end lost 4 bases, and 7 bases lay between the germline ends. The CDR3 spans 13 residues. Germline V gene sequence: CDR1 MRHNA, CDR2 SNTAGT. CDR3 DNA: TGTGCCAGCAGTGAGACAGCTAATCAGCCCCAGCATTTT. It codes for CASSETANQPQHF.

The chain employs TRBV30 and TRBJ2-3; the D gene is possibly TRBD2 (7 bases). The CDR3 totals 15 residues. V gave up 3 bases and J gave up 1 base, with 14 bases separating them. Germline CDR1 reads GTSNPN; CDR2 reads SVGIG (reference sequence). The CDR3 region is CAWSGGLAGTDTQYF. The CDR3, as DNA: TGTGCCTGGAGCGGGGGGCTAGCGGGCACAGATACGCAGTATTTT.

The V and J genes are TRBV19 and TRBJ1-1; 11 nucleotides match TRBD1. The V segment lost 8 bases and the J segment 3 bases; nucleotides outside the gene matches: 5. This CDR3 comprises 14 residues. In germline, CDR1 is LNHDA, CDR2 SQIVND (reference sequence). In DNA, the CDR3 is TGTGCCAGTCGGACAGGGGGCGCGGACACTGAAGCTTTCTTT. It encodes CASRTGGADTEAFF.

A single count supports this clone. The chain couples TRBV6-2 or TRBV6-3 to TRBJ2-7; weak D call: TRBD2 (5 bases). Trimming cost V 2 bases and J 2 bases, with 10 bases left between them. CDR3 length: 14 amino acids. CDR1 and CDR2 from the germline V gene are MNHEY and SVGEGT. The CDR3 region has the DNA TGTGCCAGCAGTTACATCGGGATCACCTACGAGCAGTACTTC. Protein sequence: CASSYIGITYEQYF.

The chain uses TRBV20-1 and TRBJ2-1, with D possibly TRBD1 on 5 matching bases. The V gene lost 0 bases and the J gene lost 9 bases, with 6 bases spanning the gap. The length of the CDR3 is 11 residues. The germline CDR1 and CDR2 sequences are DFQATT and SNEGSKA (reference sequence). CDR3 nucleotides: TGCAGTGCTAGAGACGACAGTGAGCAGTTCTTC. Translation: CSARDDSEQFF.

This clone was seen only a few times. The CDR3 DNA sequence: TGTGCCATCAGTGCGACTAGCGGGGGGGAGTACGAGCAGTACTTC. Translating gives CAISATSGGEYEQYF. The chain is built from TRBV10-3 and TRBJ2-7, with 14 nucleotides matching TRBD2. The CDR3 spans 15 residues. V lost 4 bases and J lost 4; bases outside the gene matches: 3. The germline gives CDR1 ENHRY, CDR2 SYGVKD.

The rearrangement uses TRBV24-1 and TRBJ1-5, with D perhaps TRBD1 (6 bases). The CDR3 sequence is 16 residues long. Germline assignment: CDR1 KGHDR and CDR2 SFDVKD. V shed 4 bases and J shed 3 bases, with 15 bases lying between them. CDR3 sequence (DNA): TGTGCCACCAGTGACCCGAGGGGGGACTACAATCAGCCCCAGCATTTT. Residues: CATSDPRGDYNQPQHF.

J is TRBJ2-4 and V is TRBV11-2, with 8 bases aligning to TRBD1. Germline V gene lookup returns CDR1 SGHAT and CDR2 FQNNGV. CDR3 length: 19 amino acids. Unmatched junction bases numbered 13, after V lost 3 bases and J lost 0 bases. The CDR3 DNA is TGTGCCAGCAGCTTCCCCCCGGACAGGGTTAAAATAGCCAAAAACATTCAGTACTTC. Translating it yields CASSFPPDRVKIAKNIQYF.

This clone was seen just once. As DNA, the CDR3 is TGTGCCAGCAGTGAACGTCGACAGGGGACAGATACGCAGTATTTT. It encodes CASSERRQGTDTQYF. The gene calls are TRBV6-1 and TRBJ2-3; 8 nucleotides match TRBD1. Germline CDR1 reads MNHNS; CDR2 reads SASEGT. Trimming removed 2 bases from V and 3 bases from J; junction bases left unmatched: 4. This CDR3 spans 15 amino acids.

The rearrangement links TRBV28 to TRBJ2-2; TRBD1 agrees at 7 bases. Trimming cost V 5 bases and J 6 bases; bases outside gene matches: 9. CDR3 length: 15 amino acids. CDR1 is MDHEN and CDR2 is SYDVKM in the germline V gene. The CDR3 spells CASSPNRGNAGELFF. The CDR3 coding sequence is TGTGCCAGCAGTCCCAACAGGGGTAACGCCGGGGAGCTGTTTTTT.

V and J are TRBV21-1 and TRBJ2-5; the table's D call of TRBD2 was not tested on the DNA. TRBV21-1 is recorded as a pseudogene. CDR3 length: 18 residues. The CDR3 DNA reads as TGTGCCAGCAGCAAAGCAGTCGGGAGCGGGCGAGAGGAAGAGACCCAGTACTTC. It translates to CASSKAVGSGREEETQYF.

The chain has TRBV6-4 and TRBJ2-1; 7 bases fit TRBD2. Germline CDR1 is MRHNA and CDR2 is SNTAGT. The CDR3 sequence is 15 residues long. Trimming removed 4 bases from V and 4 bases from J; junction bases left unmatched: 7. CDR3 sequence (DNA): TGTGCCAGCAGTGCTGAGCGGGGTATTTACAATGAGCAGTTCTTC. Translation gives CASSAERGIYNEQFF.

This chain joins TRBV9 and TRBJ1-1; 12 nucleotides line up with TRBD1. V was pared by 4 bases and J by 10 bases, with 8 bases of the junction left unmatched. Germline lookup yields CDR1 SGDLS and CDR2 YYNGEE. This CDR3 region has 14 residues. The CDR3 spells CASSTGQGAFGAFF. CDR3 DNA: TGTGCCAGCAGCACGGGACAGGGGGCATTCGGAGCTTTCTTT.

The CDR3 coding sequence is TGTGCCAGCAGTCTTAGGACAGGGATGTACGAAAAACTGTTTTTT. Protein: CASSLRTGMYEKLFF. The V gene is TRBV2, the J gene TRBJ1-4; 8 positions agree with TRBD1. Trimming took 5 bases from V and 8 from J; bases not matched to a gene: 10. This CDR3 has 15 amino acids. Germline values: CDR1 SNHLY, CDR2 FYNNEI.

The CDR3 spells CASSPPGQTNTEAFF. The CDR3 DNA sequence: TGTGCCAGCTCACCACCCGGACAGACGAACACTGAAGCTTTCTTT. V and J are TRBV18 and TRBJ1-1; D may be TRBD1 (6 bases). Deletions cut 0 bases from V and 1 base from J, with 9 bases between. Looked up from germline, CDR1 is KGHSH and CDR2 is LQKENI. The CDR3 consists of 15 residues.

This clone showed up just once. This sequence joins TRBV5-4 and TRBJ1-2; D is perhaps TRBD1 (6 bases). Deletions cut 0 bases from V and 6 bases from J, with 12 bases between. CDR1 and CDR2 from the germline V gene are SGHNT and YYREEE (reference sequence). The CDR3 sequence is 14 residues long. CDR3 region: CASSLAGEVHGYTF. The CDR3 DNA is TGTGCCAGCAGCTTGGCAGGGGAAGTCCATGGCTACACCTTC. The complete variable domain, with remaining parts taken from reference TRBV5-4 and TRBJ1-2, reads ETGVTQSPTHLIKTRGQQVTLRCSSQSGHNTVSWYQQALGQGPQFIFQYYREEENGRGNFPPRFSGLQFPNYSSELNVNALELDDSALYLCASSLAGEVHGYTFGSGTRLTVV.

This chain joins TRBV18 and TRBJ2-1; TRBD2 is a possible D gene (5 bases). Per the germline V gene, CDR1 is KGHSH and CDR2 is LQKENI. The germline V and J ends were trimmed by 4 bases and 10 bases, with 14 bases remaining between them. This CDR3 is 13 amino acids long. In nucleotides, the CDR3 is TGTGCCAGCTCACGAGGGCCGCCCCAGGAGCAGTTCTTC. The encoded protein is CASSRGPPQEQFF.

This chain uses TRBV12-3 or TRBV12-4 with TRBJ1-6, with D unclear. The V end was cut by 1 base, the J end by 9 bases, with 7 bases between. The CDR3 covers 13 residues. CDR3 nucleotides: TGTGCCAGCAGTTTAGATGCAGGTTCACCCCTCCACTTT. It yields the protein CASSLDAGSPLHF.

The gene calls are TRBV7-9 and TRBJ2-7; D is possibly TRBD1 (5 bases). Germline loops: CDR1 SEHNR, CDR2 FQNEAQ (reference sequence). V lost 2 bases and J lost 3, with 5 bases in between. CDR3 size: 12 residues. CDR3 in amino acids: CASSLQGYEQYF. The CDR3 DNA reads TGTGCCAGCAGCTTACAGGGCTACGAGCAGTACTTC.

The chain uses TRBV18 and TRBJ2-5, with 10 bases matching TRBD1. Germline CDR1 is KGHSH and CDR2 is LQKENI. The V gene end was trimmed by 2 bases and the J gene end by 5 bases; junction bases not matched to a gene: 8. The CDR3 is 16 amino acids. CDR3 sequence (DNA): TGTGCCAGCTCACCAACCGGGACAGGGGTGCAGGAGACCCAGTACTTC. Its translation: CASSPTGTGVQETQYF. Full variable domain (rest looked up from reference TRBV18 and TRBJ2-5): NAGVMQNPRHLVRRRGQEARLRCSPMKGHSHVYWYRQLPEEGLKFMVYLQKENIIDESGMPKERFSAEFPKEGPSILRIQQVVRGDSAAYFCASSPTGTGVQETQYFGPGTRLLVL.

The gene calls are TRBV12-3 or TRBV12-4 and TRBJ2-7, with no clear D. Trimming removed 1 base at V and 6 bases at J, with 4 bases between. The CDR3 totals 11 residues. The CDR3 sequence: CASSLGSEQYF. CDR3 sequence (DNA): TGTGCCAGCAGTTTAGGGAGCGAGCAGTACTTC.

J is TRBJ2-3 and V is TRBV27; no clear D gene. The V gene lost 3 bases and the J gene lost 2 bases, with 9 bases spanning the gap. The CDR3 length is 14 residues. CDR1 is MNHEY, CDR2 SMNVEV, per germline (reference sequence). The DNA of the CDR3 is TGTGCCAGCAGTTTGCGTTCGAACACAGATACGCAGTATTTT. As protein: CASSLRSNTDTQYF.